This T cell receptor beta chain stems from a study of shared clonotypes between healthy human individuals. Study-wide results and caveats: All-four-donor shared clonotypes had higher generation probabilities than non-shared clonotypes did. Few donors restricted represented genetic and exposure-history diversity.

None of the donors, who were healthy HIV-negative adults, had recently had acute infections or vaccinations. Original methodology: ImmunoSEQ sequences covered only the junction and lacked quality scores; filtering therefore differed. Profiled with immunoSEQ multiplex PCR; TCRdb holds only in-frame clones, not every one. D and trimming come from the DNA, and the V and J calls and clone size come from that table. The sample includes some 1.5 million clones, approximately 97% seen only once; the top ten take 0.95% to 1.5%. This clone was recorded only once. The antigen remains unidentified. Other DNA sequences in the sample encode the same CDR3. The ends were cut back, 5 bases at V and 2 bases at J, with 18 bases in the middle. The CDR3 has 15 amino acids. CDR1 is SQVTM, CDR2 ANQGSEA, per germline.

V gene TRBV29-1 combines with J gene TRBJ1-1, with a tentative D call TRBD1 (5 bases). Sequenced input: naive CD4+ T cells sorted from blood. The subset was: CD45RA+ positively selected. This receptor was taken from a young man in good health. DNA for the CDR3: TGCAGCGTTCAAATAGGGGCAGGTATAAACACTGAAGCTTTCTTT. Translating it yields CSVQIGAGINTEAFF.